This T cell receptor (beta chain) was profiled in a study of shared clonotypes between healthy human individuals. Study processing details: ImmunoSEQ output lacked quality scores and full-length reads, limiting matched filtering. The assay was immunoSEQ multiplex PCR, and TCRdb's table has in-frame clones only and misses some. V and J calls and clone size follow that table, whereas D and trimming were derived from the DNA. The table includes roughly 660,000 clones, 90% detected once. The CDR3 length is 16 residues. The trim removed 1 base at V and 8 bases at J, leaving 7 bases unmatched. Germline V gene lookup returns CDR1 KGHSH and CDR2 LQKENI. This clone showed up just once. The authors combined CD45RO+ cells with CCR7-negative CD45RA+ TemRA cells as CD8 memory.

The V call is TRBV18, the J call TRBJ2-1; 11 bases map to TRBD2. This receptor was obtained from a young man in good health. Some clones in this sample may be carry-over from other donors' samples. Material for sequencing was memory CD8+ T cells from PBMCs. As to subset: CD45RO+ cells pooled with CCR7-negative TemRA cells. CDR3 sequence (DNA): TGTGCCAGCTCACCACGCCTAGCGGGAGGTCTATATGAGCAGTTCTTC. As protein: CASSPRLAGGLYEQFF.